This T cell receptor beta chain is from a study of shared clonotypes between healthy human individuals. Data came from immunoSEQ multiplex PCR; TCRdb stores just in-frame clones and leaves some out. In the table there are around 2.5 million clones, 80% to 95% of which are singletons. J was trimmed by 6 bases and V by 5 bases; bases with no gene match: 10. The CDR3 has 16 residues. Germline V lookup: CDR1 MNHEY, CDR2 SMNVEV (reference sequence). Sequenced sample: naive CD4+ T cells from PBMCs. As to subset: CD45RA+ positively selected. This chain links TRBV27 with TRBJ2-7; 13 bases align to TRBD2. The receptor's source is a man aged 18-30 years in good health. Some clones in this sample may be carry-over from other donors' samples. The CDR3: CASSPWNGLAGAEQYF. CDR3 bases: TGTGCCAGCAGTCCCTGGAACGGACTAGCGGGAGCCGAGCAGTACTTC.